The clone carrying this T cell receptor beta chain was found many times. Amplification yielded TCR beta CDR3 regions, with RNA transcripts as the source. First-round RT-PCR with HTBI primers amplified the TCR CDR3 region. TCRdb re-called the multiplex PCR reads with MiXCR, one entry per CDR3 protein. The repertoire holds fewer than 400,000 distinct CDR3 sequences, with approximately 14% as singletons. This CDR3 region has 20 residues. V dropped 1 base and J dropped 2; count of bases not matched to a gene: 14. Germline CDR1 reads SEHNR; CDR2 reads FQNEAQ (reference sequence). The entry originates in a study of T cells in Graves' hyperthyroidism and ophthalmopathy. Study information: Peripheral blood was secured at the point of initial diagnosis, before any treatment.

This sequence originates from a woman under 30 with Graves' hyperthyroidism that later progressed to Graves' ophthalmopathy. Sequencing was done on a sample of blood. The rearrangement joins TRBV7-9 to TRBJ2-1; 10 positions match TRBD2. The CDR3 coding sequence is TGTGCCAGCAGCTTAGTCGTGCCTAGCGGGAGTAAGGTGGCCTACAATGAGCAGTTCTTC. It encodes CASSLVVPSGSKVAYNEQFF.